This T cell receptor beta chain is from a study of cytomegalovirus exposure and HLA in healthy donors. Whole-study findings and limits: Most TCR sequences were rare, but some public TCRs occurred in many donors. HLA-A and HLA-B allele assignments for most subjects were reportedly predicted accurately using TCR beta sequences.

This clone was counted a single time. Its target is not known. The PCR made use of 60 Vbeta and 13 Jbeta primers. The repertoire was sequenced with immunoSEQ multiplex PCR; TCRdb's copy has only in-frame clones and lacks some. The profile shows approximately 86,000 clones, roughly 70% of them singletons. This CDR3 is 17 amino acids long. The V gene's germline CDR1 is LNHDA and CDR2 SQIVND (reference sequence). V shed 3 bases and J 0 bases; nucleotides not matched to a gene: 8. Sequencing input: PBMCs. The sequence came from a man aged 35-49 years in good health and CMV-seronegative. The genes are TRBV19 and TRBJ2-7; TRBD2 aligns across 10 bases. The CDR3 spells CASSMSSGGLSSYEQYF. The CDR3 DNA sequence: TGTGCCAGTAGTATGTCTAGCGGGGGACTGAGCTCCTACGAGCAGTACTTC. The variable domain in full, with the rest retrieved from reference TRBV19 and TRBJ2-7, is DGGITQSPKYLFRKEGQNVTLSCEQNLNHDAMYWYRQDPGQGLRLIYYSQIVNDFQKGDIAEGYSVSREKKESFPLTVTSAQKNPTAFYLCASSMSSGGLSSYEQYFGPGTRLTVT.